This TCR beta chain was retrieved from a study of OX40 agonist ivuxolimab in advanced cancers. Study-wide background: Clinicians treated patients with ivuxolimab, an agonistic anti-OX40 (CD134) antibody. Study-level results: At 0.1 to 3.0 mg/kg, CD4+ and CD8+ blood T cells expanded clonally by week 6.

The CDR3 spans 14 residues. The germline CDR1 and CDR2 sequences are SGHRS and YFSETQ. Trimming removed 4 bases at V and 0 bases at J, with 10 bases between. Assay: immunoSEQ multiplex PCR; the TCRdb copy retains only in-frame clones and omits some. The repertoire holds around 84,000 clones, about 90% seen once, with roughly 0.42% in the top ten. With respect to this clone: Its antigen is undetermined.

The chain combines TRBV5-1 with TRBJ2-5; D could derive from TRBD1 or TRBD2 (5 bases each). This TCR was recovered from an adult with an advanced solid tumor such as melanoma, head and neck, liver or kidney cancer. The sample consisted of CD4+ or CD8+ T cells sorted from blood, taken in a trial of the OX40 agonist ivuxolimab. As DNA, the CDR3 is TGCGCCAGCAGCCCGGGACCAAACCAAGAGACCCAGTACTTC. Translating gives CASSPGPNQETQYF.